This is a list of T cell receptor beta chains from one sample in a study of shared clonotypes between healthy human individuals. Only in-frame clones appear in the TCRdb table, and some are missing; sequencing was by immunoSEQ multiplex PCR. The sample comprises 2 million to 2.5 million clones, 85% to 95% of which are singletons, and roughly 1.7% rests with the top ten. Specimen: naive CD8+ T cells from PBMCs. The receptors stem from a man aged 18 to 35 in good health. Some clones in this sample may be carry-over from other donors' samples. CDR3s include the opening cysteine and the closing phenylalanine or tryptophan. D genes are given only for firm matches. Rows give clone size only sometimes, using once, few, many, or a class for an expanded clone.

clone size	J gene	V gene	D gene	CDR3 protein	CDR3 DNA
NA	TRBJ2-3	TRBV11-2	NA	CASSLSQRPTDTQYF	TGTGCCAGCAGCTTAAGCCAGCGTCCCACAGATACGCAGTATTTT
NA	TRBJ2-1	TRBV11-2	TRBD1	CASSSIPGQGADEQFF	TGTGCCAGCAGCTCCATTCCGGGACAGGGGGCGGATGAGCAGTTCTTC
NA	TRBJ1-2	TRBV4-2	NA	CASSVQGSDYGYTF	TGTGCCAGCAGCGTTCAGGGTTCGGACTATGGCTACACCTTC
NA	TRBJ1-1	TRBV7-9	NA	CASSLGYGGTYAEAFF	TGTGCCAGCAGCTTAGGGTACGGGGGTACCTATGCCGAAGCTTTCTTT
NA	TRBJ1-1	TRBV7-2	NA	CALIAGDWNTEAFF	TGTGCCTTAATAGCGGGGGACTGGAACACTGAAGCTTTCTTT
NA	TRBJ1-1	TRBV4-1	NA	CASSQVGGGTEAFF	TGCGCCAGCAGCCAAGTGGGGGGAGGCACTGAAGCTTTCTTT
NA	TRBJ2-7	TRBV27	TRBD2	CASSLGEAGAYEQYF	TGTGCCAGCAGCCTCGGGGAAGCGGGAGCGTACGAGCAGTACTTC
once	TRBJ2-7	TRBV5-1	TRBD2	CASSLELSSGSEQYF	TGCGCCAGCAGCTTGGAGTTGTCTAGCGGGAGCGAGCAGTACTTC
NA	TRBJ2-3	TRBV29-1	NA	CSVWGSDTQYF	TGCAGCGTTTGGGGGTCGGATACGCAGTATTTT
NA	TRBJ1-5	TRBV27	TRBD1	CASSRGTGNQPQHF	TGTGCCAGCAGTCGAGGGACAGGCAATCAGCCCCAGCATTTT
NA	TRBJ2-7	TRBV4-2	NA	CASSQGDNRPLYEQYF	TGTGCCAGCAGCCAGGGGGACAATCGGCCTCTCTACGAGCAGTACTTC
NA	TRBJ2-3	TRBV15	TRBD2	CATSRSGSGDTQYF	TGTGCCACCAGCAGGAGCGGGAGTGGAGATACGCAGTATTTT
NA	TRBJ1-2	TRBV4-1	NA	CASSQDARAITF	TGCGCCAGCAGCCAAGATGCCAGGGCCATCACCTTC
NA	TRBJ2-1	TRBV4-1	NA	CASSQVVGDEQFF	TGCGCCAGCAGCCAAGTGGTGGGAGATGAGCAGTTCTTC
once	TRBJ2-7	TRBV7-6	TRBD2	CASSLWTSGSVGNEQYF	TGTGCCAGCAGCTTATGGACTAGCGGGAGCGTGGGGAACGAGCAGTACTTC
few	TRBJ2-7	TRBV4-2	NA	CASSHTRTRTYEQYF	TGTGCCAGCAGCCATACACGGACAAGGACCTACGAGCAGTACTTC
NA	TRBJ2-2	TRBV7-9	TRBD1	CASSESGTGTDTGELFF	TGTGCCAGCAGCGAGTCCGGGACAGGGACGGACACCGGGGAGCTGTTTTTT
NA	TRBJ2-7	TRBV4-3	NA	CASSQVKGQSYEQYF	TGCGCCAGCAGCCAAGTAAAAGGGCAGTCCTACGAGCAGTACTTC
NA	TRBJ2-7	TRBV27	TRBD1	CASRGTGTGAYEQYF	TGTGCCAGCAGGGGAACCGGGACAGGGGCCTACGAGCAGTACTTC
once	TRBJ2-1	TRBV19	TRBD2	CASSSGLAQYTYEQFF	TGTGCCAGTAGTTCAGGACTAGCTCAATACACCTATGAGCAGTTCTTC
NA	TRBJ1-1	TRBV5-1	NA	CASSLEGRGTEAFF	TGCGCCAGCAGCTTGGAAGGCAGGGGAACTGAAGCTTTCTTT
NA	TRBJ1-1	TRBV15	TRBD1	CATSRKGAATEAFF	TGTGCCACCAGCAGAAAGGGGGCGGCCACTGAAGCTTTCTTT
NA	TRBJ2-2	TRBV14	NA	CASSQDSGTGGELFF	TGTGCCAGCAGCCAAGATTCAGGGACGGGCGGGGAGCTGTTTTTT
NA	TRBJ2-1	TRBV4-1	TRBD2	CASSQVRREGPTFEQFF	TGCGCCAGCAGCCAAGTTAGGCGGGAGGGCCCGACGTTTGAGCAGTTCTTC
NA	TRBJ2-7	TRBV25-1	NA	CAAGADYREQYF	TGTGCCGCGGGGGCAGACTACCGAGAGCAGTACTTC
once	TRBJ1-1	TRBV15	NA	CATSSKGEGRTEAFF	TGTGCCACCAGCAGTAAGGGAGAGGGAAGAACTGAAGCTTTCTTT
NA	TRBJ2-3	TRBV4-3	NA	CASSQAQGGTDTQYF	TGCGCCAGCAGCCAAGCTCAGGGAGGCACAGATACGCAGTATTTT
NA	TRBJ2-7	TRBV4-1	TRBD2	CASSQGTSGDYEQYF	TGCGCCAGCAGCCAAGGGACTAGCGGTGACTACGAGCAGTACTTC
NA	TRBJ2-7	TRBV7-8	NA	CASSLVRLGTVPYEQYF	TGTGCCAGCAGCTTAGTCAGATTGGGGACCGTTCCCTACGAGCAGTACTTC
NA	TRBJ1-2	TRBV27	NA	CASTARYRDYGYTF	TGTGCCAGCACCGCACGGTACAGGGACTATGGCTACACCTTC
NA	TRBJ2-2	TRBV18	NA	CASSPPMGESYTGELFF	TGTGCCAGCTCACCACCCATGGGGGAGAGTTACACCGGGGAGCTGTTTTTT
NA	TRBJ1-5	TRBV13	TRBD1	CASSPNQGASNQPQHF	TGTGCCAGCAGCCCAAACCAGGGGGCTAGCAATCAGCCCCAGCATTTT
NA	TRBJ2-5	TRBV13	NA	CASSYILAGREETQYF	TGTGCCAGCAGCTACATCCTGGCGGGCAGGGAAGAGACCCAGTACTTC
NA	TRBJ2-5	TRBV7-9	TRBD1	CASSSGQGDETQYF	TGTGCCAGCAGCTCAGGACAGGGAGACGAGACCCAGTACTTC
NA	TRBJ1-1	TRBV28	TRBD1	CASTINRGDTEAFF	TGTGCCAGCACCATCAACAGGGGTGACACTGAAGCTTTCTTT
NA	TRBJ2-7	TRBV28	NA	CASSFWGSSYEQYF	TGTGCCAGCAGTTTCTGGGGCAGCTCCTACGAGCAGTACTTC
NA	TRBJ2-6	TRBV9	NA	CASSVRARLEANVLTF	TGTGCCAGCAGCGTAAGGGCCCGCCTGGAGGCCAACGTCCTGACTTTC
NA	TRBJ1-1	TRBV9	TRBD1	CASSVGTRDSSTEAFF	TGTGCCAGCAGCGTAGGAACCCGGGACAGCTCCACTGAAGCTTTCTTT
NA	TRBJ1-2	TRBV4-3	TRBD1	CASSQERTGTYGYTF	TGCGCCAGCAGCCAAGAAAGGACAGGGACCTATGGCTACACCTTC
NA	TRBJ1-2	TRBV7-9	NA	CASSLATGEKGLGYTF	TGTGCCAGCAGCTTAGCAACGGGGGAGAAGGGACTTGGCTACACCTTC
NA	TRBJ1-5	TRBV30	NA	CAWSSGVGNQPQHF	TGTGCCTGGAGCTCCGGGGTTGGCAATCAGCCCCAGCATTTT
NA	TRBJ1-5	TRBV28	NA	CASSLYVSSNQPQHF	TGTGCCAGCAGTTTATACGTCTCGAGCAATCAGCCCCAGCATTTT
NA	TRBJ1-2	TRBV6-5	NA	CASRVPGKGYTF	TGTGCCAGCAGGGTACCGGGAAAGGGCTACACCTTC
NA	TRBJ2-7	TRBV6-5	NA	CASSYYDSSYEQYF	TGTGCCAGCAGTTACTATGACAGCTCCTACGAGCAGTACTTC
NA	TRBJ2-2	TRBV29-1	TRBD2	CSVVVPLAGTNTGELFF	TGCAGCGTTGTTGTCCCGCTAGCGGGAACGAACACCGGGGAGCTGTTTTTT
NA	TRBJ2-1	TRBV9	TRBD2	CASTVEGLVANEQFF	TGTGCCAGCACCGTAGAGGGACTAGTCGCCAATGAGCAGTTCTTC
NA	TRBJ2-7	TRBV15	NA	CATSTGSGTVTYEQYF	TGTGCCACCAGCACAGGATCCGGGACGGTTACCTACGAGCAGTACTTC
once	TRBJ2-7	TRBV19	NA	CASSEREWDYEQYF	TGTGCCAGTAGTGAGAGGGAGTGGGACTACGAGCAGTACTTC
NA	TRBJ2-3	TRBV10-3	NA	CATRELGQLTDTQYF	TGTGCCACCAGGGAATTGGGGCAGCTCACAGATACGCAGTATTTT
NA	TRBJ2-7	TRBV13	TRBD2	CASSLGDGLAAYEQYF	TGTGCCAGCAGCTTAGGGGACGGGCTAGCGGCCTACGAGCAGTACTTC
NA	TRBJ1-1	TRBV27	TRBD1	CASSAQQGPKTNTEAFF	TGTGCCAGCAGTGCCCAACAGGGGCCGAAGACGAACACTGAAGCTTTCTTT
NA	TRBJ2-2	TRBV28	NA	CASSHSNFREADRELFF	TGTGCCAGCAGTCATTCAAATTTCAGGGAGGCAGACCGGGAGCTGTTTTTT
few	TRBJ1-1	TRBV10-2	NA	CASTLPRDLGDTEAFF	TGCGCCAGCACTCTGCCCCGGGACCTTGGGGACACTGAAGCTTTCTTT